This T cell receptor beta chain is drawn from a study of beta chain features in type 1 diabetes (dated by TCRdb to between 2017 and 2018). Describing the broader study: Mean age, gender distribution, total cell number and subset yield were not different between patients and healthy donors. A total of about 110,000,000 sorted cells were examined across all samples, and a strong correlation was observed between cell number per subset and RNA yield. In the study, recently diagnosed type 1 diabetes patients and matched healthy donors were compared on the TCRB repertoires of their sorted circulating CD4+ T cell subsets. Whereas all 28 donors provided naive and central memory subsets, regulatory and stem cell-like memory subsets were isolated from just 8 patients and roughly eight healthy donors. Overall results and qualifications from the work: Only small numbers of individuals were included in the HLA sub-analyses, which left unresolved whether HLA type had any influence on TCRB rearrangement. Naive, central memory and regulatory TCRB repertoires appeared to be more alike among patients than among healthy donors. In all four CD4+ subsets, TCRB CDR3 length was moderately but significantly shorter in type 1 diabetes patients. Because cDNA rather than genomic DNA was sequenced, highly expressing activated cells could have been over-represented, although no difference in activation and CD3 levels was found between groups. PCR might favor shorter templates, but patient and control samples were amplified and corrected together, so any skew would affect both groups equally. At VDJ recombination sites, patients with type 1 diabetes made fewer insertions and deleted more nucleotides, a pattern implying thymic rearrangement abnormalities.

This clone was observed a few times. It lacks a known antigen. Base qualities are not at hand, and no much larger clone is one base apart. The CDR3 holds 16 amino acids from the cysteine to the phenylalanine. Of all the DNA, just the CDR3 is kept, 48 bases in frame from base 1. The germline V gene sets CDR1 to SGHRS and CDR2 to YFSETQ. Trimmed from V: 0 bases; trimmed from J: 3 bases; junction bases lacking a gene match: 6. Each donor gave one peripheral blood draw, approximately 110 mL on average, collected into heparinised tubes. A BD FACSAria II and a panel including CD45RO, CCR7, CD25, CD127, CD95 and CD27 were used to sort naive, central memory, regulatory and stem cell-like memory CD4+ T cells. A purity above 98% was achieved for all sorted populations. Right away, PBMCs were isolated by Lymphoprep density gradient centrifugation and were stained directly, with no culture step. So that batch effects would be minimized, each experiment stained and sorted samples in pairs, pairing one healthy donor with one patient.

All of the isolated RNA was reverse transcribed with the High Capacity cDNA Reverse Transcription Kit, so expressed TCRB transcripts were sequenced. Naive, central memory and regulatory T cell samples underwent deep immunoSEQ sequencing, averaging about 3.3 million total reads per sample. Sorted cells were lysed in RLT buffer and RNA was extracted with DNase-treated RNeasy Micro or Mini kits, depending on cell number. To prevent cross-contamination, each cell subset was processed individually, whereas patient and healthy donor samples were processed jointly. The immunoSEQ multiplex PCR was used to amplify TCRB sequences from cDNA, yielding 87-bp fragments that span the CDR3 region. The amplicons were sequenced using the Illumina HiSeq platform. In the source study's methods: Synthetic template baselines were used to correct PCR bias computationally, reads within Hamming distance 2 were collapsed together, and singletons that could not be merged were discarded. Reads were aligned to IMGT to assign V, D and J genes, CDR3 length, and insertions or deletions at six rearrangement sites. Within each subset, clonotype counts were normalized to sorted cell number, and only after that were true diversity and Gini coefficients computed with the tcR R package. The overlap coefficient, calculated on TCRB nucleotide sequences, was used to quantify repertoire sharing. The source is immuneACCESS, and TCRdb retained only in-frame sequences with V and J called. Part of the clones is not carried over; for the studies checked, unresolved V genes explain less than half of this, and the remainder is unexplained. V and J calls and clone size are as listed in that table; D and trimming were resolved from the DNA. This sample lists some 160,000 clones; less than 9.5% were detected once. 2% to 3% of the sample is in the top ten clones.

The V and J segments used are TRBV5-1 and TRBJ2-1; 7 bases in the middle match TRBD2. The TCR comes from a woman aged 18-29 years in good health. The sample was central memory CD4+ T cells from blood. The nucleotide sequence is TGCGCCAGCAGCTTGGGGGCTAGCGGTTACTACAATGAGCAGTTCTTC. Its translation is CASSLGASGYYNEQFF.